The 29 T cell receptor beta chains given below trace back to one sample, sequenced in a study of identical twins. TCRdb processed the 5' RACE reads anew with MiXCR; each CDR3 protein has one entry. The profile shows roughly 710,000 distinct CDR3 sequences, 5.5% to 6.5% of them singletons. Sequenced sample: naive T cells sorted from blood. The receptors originated from a man younger than 35 in good health.

This clonotype has a handful of counts. The rearrangement joins TRBV12-3 or TRBV12-4 to TRBJ2-1, with TRBD2 identical over 7 bases. V was pared by 3 bases and J by 2 bases, with 16 bases of the junction left unmatched. The CDR3 consists of 19 residues. The CDR3 region is CASSFEQRDFFAAYNEQFF. CDR3 nucleotides: TGTGCCAGCAGTTTTGAGCAGCGGGACTTCTTCGCGGCCTACAATGAGCAGTTCTTC.

The chain couples TRBV20-1 to TRBJ2-4; 7 nucleotides agree with TRBD2. The ends lost 3 bases at V and 0 bases at J; junction bases unmatched: 20. The CDR3 extends over 20 amino acids. The germline CDR1 and CDR2 sequences are DFQATT and SNEGSKA (reference sequence). The CDR3: CSASHLGLGGQASAKNIQYF. The DNA of the CDR3 is TGCAGTGCTAGCCACCTCGGACTAGGAGGGCAGGCATCAGCCAAAAACATTCAGTACTTC.

This clonotype occurred many times. This rearrangement joins TRBV5-1 to TRBJ2-7, with 7 bases aligning to TRBD1. Trimming removed 0 bases from V and 3 bases from J; junction bases left unmatched: 6. Germline V gives CDR1 SGHRS, CDR2 YFSETQ. The CDR3 is 15 residues long. The CDR3, as DNA: TGCGCCAGCAGCTTGGTGGGACAGCTATTCTACGAGCAGTACTTC. Translating it yields CASSLVGQLFYEQYF.

This clonotype was picked up many times. The chain links TRBV12-3 or TRBV12-4 to TRBJ2-1; tentatively, D is TRBD2 (7 bases). V was trimmed by 3 bases and J by 6 bases, leaving 12 bases between them. The CDR3 loop spans 14 amino acids. This CDR3 is CASSLRAGANEQFF. In nucleotides, the CDR3 is TGTGCCAGCAGTTTGCGGGCGGGGGCCAATGAGCAGTTCTTC.

This clonotype was seen many times. The chain employs TRBV6-5 and TRBJ2-5, with 9 bases matching TRBD2. In germline, CDR1 is MNHEY, CDR2 SVGAGI. V shed 2 bases and J 2 bases; nucleotides not matched to a gene: 6. The CDR3 covers 16 residues. CDR3 in DNA: TGTGCCAGCAGTTACATGCTAGCGGGATCTCAAGAGACCCAGTACTTC. This codes for CASSYMLAGSQETQYF.

This clonotype occurred a few times. This CDR3 is CASLGLAGPDTQYF. As DNA, the CDR3 is TGTGCCAGCTTGGGGCTAGCGGGACCCGATACGCAGTATTTT. The chain joins TRBV6-1 to TRBJ2-3; 9 nucleotides agree with TRBD2. CDR1 MNHNS and CDR2 SASEGT come from the germline V gene. V lost 8 bases, J lost 6 bases, and 9 bases stayed unmatched. CDR3 size: 14 residues.

This clonotype came up many times. For the CDR3, the DNA is TGTGCCAGCAGTCCCAGCGGGAGGGAAGAGACCCAGTACTTC. Its protein is CASSPSGREETQYF. The V call is TRBV28, the J call TRBJ2-5; 10 positions agree with TRBD2. Trimming removed 5 bases from V and 3 bases from J; junction bases left unmatched: 3. This CDR3 contains 14 residues. CDR1 and CDR2 (germline): MDHEN, SYDVKM.

The chain recombines TRBV7-2 with TRBJ2-2, with D possibly being TRBD1 or TRBD2 (7 bases each). The CDR3 is 16 amino acids. Germline V gene data show CDR1 as SGHTA and CDR2 as FQGNSA. V was pared by 5 bases and J by 1 base, with 14 bases between. The CDR3 spells CASSPGGALNTGELFF. Written as DNA, the CDR3 is TGTGCCAGCAGCCCAGGGGGGGCGTTGAACACCGGGGAGCTGTTTTTT.

The table lists this clonotype with many counts. The chain is built from TRBV20-1 and TRBJ2-5; 7 bases are a match to TRBD1. Trimming removed 6 bases from V and 3 bases from J; junction bases left unmatched: 4. The germline V gene has CDR1 DFQATT and CDR2 SNEGSKA (reference sequence). The CDR3 length is 12 residues. CDR3 sequence reads: CSASGQKETQYF. The CDR3 bases are TGCAGTGCCTCGGGACAGAAAGAGACCCAGTACTTC.

This clonotype occurred many times. J is TRBJ2-1 and V is TRBV12-3 or TRBV12-4, with 7 nucleotides matching TRBD2. Losses at the gene ends were 6 bases for V and 10 bases for J; bases not matched to a gene: 12. CDR3 length: 14 residues. The CDR3 spells CASSQAGPTAEQFF. The CDR3 nucleotides are TGTGCCAGCAGCCAAGCGGGGCCGACTGCGGAGCAGTTCTTC.

This clonotype was found a few times. The chain is built from TRBV2 and TRBJ2-5, with D perhaps matching TRBD1 (6 bases). Germline values: CDR1 SNHLY, CDR2 FYNNEI. Trimming took 2 bases from V and 1 from J, leaving 8 bases between them. The length of the CDR3 is 14 residues. CDR3 sequence (DNA): TGTGCCAGCAGTGAAACCAGGGGCCAAGAGACCCAGTACTTC. Translating gives CASSETRGQETQYF. Drawing the rest from reference TRBV2 and TRBJ2-5, the complete variable domain is EPEVTQTPSHQVTQMGQEVILRCVPISNHLYFYWYRQILGQKVEFLVSFYNNEISEKSEIFDDQFSVERPDGSNFTLKIRSTKLEDSAMYFCASSETRGQETQYFGPGTRLLVL.

This clonotype was found a few times. This sequence joins TRBV11-1 and TRBJ2-2; D possibly corresponds to TRBD1 (5 bases). CDR1 is SGHAT and CDR2 is FQDESV in the germline V gene (reference sequence). This CDR3 is 16 amino acids long. V gave up 2 bases and J gave up 0 bases, with 10 bases separating them. DNA of the CDR3: TGTGCCAGCAGCTTACGTCAGGGCTCGAACACCGGGGAGCTGTTTTTT. Protein product: CASSLRQGSNTGELFF.

This chain uses TRBV20-1 with TRBJ2-5, with 7 bases lining up with TRBD1. CDR1 is DFQATT, CDR2 SNEGSKA, per germline (reference sequence). The CDR3 is 15 amino acids. J gave up 3 bases and V 1 base, and 8 bases lay outside the gene matches. The CDR3 bases are TGCAGTGCTAGAGCAGCGGACAGGATAGAAGAGACCCAGTACTTC. Translating it yields CSARAADRIEETQYF.

The chain employs TRBV7-6 and TRBJ1-3; no firm D call. CDR1 SGHVS and CDR2 FNYEAQ come from the germline V gene. Trimming pared 5 bases from V and 1 base from J, leaving 18 bases between. The CDR3 loop spans 17 amino acids. The CDR3 DNA reads TGTGCCAGCAGCCCTTCGTTGGGAAGGGAATCTGGAAACACCATATATTTT. Residues: CASSPSLGRESGNTIYF.

This clonotype has ten or more counts. This rearrangement joins TRBV5-1 to TRBJ2-5; D is undetermined. The CDR3 has 14 amino acids. The V end was cut by 0 bases, the J end by 2 bases, with 8 bases between. Germline values: CDR1 SGHRS, CDR2 YFSETQ. The DNA for the CDR3 is TGCGCCAGCAGCTTGGTCCCCAATCAAGAGACCCAGTACTTC. It translates to CASSLVPNQETQYF.

This clonotype occurred many times. This chain joins TRBV24-1 and TRBJ2-1, with 13 bases that match TRBD2. The CDR3 covers 19 residues. Per germline, CDR1 KGHDR and CDR2 SFDVKD. After removal of 3 bases from V and 2 bases from J, the junction contained 9 bases not matched to a gene. As DNA, the CDR3 is TGTGCCACCAGTGATAAGACCGGGACTAGCGGGATCCCCTACAATGAGCAGTTCTTC. Amino acid sequence: CATSDKTGTSGIPYNEQFF.

This clonotype was seen more than once but under ten times. This sequence joins TRBV6-1 and TRBJ2-5, with D unresolved. From germline, CDR1 is MNHNS and CDR2 SASEGT. The CDR3 has 13 residues. Trimming took off 5 bases at V and 9 bases at J, with 16 bases between the two ends. CDR3 loop: CASSPALNRAQYF. CDR3 DNA sequence: TGTGCCAGCAGTCCCGCTCTCAATCGGGCCCAGTACTTC.

The gene calls are TRBV11-2 and TRBJ2-3; 7 positions agree with TRBD2. CDR3 length: 16 amino acids. Germline V gene sequence: CDR1 SGHAT, CDR2 FQNNGV. V shed 6 bases, J shed 0 bases, and the junction held 9 bases outside the gene matches. The CDR3 protein is CASREPLALSTDTQYF. Written as DNA, the CDR3 is TGTGCCAGCAGGGAACCACTAGCGCTAAGCACAGATACGCAGTATTTT.

This clonotype turned up a few times. This chain links TRBV6-2 or TRBV6-3 with TRBJ2-2; no definite D call. Germline CDR1 is MNHEY and CDR2 is SVGEGT. The V and J ends lost 0 bases and 9 bases respectively, with 5 bases between them. The CDR3 has 12 residues. The CDR3 protein is CASSYSVRELFF. For the CDR3, the DNA is TGTGCCAGCAGTTACTCGGTCCGGGAGCTGTTTTTT.

V and J are TRBV7-9 and TRBJ2-7; D remains unclear. Germline CDR1 SEHNR, CDR2 FQNEAQ (reference sequence). V was clipped by 10 bases and J by 3 bases, with 16 bases between them. The CDR3 is 13 residues long. The CDR3 reads CATEKTDHYEQYF. CDR3 sequence (DNA): TGTGCCACGGAGAAAACCGACCACTACGAGCAGTACTTC.

In this sample, this clonotype turned up a few times. V usage is TRBV9 and J usage is TRBJ2-7; 11 bases are shared with TRBD2. Per germline, CDR1 SGDLS and CDR2 YYNGEE. The CDR3 spans 15 residues. The junction had 5 bases not matched to a gene; V was cut back by 4 bases and J by 2 bases. This chain's CDR3 is CASSITSGSTYEQYF. The CDR3 DNA reads as TGTGCCAGCAGCATAACTAGCGGGAGTACCTACGAGCAGTACTTC.

This clonotype occurred many times. The chain links TRBV7-9 to TRBJ2-3, with unresolved D. Per the germline V gene, CDR1 is SEHNR and CDR2 is FQNEAQ (reference sequence). There are 14 residues in the CDR3. The ends were cut back, 5 bases at V and 4 bases at J, with 13 bases in the middle. CDR3 sequence reads: CASSLLGSPDTQYF. CDR3 nucleotide sequence: TGTGCCAGCAGCCTCCTCGGGTCCCCAGATACGCAGTATTTT.

The table lists this clonotype with a few counts. The chain is built from TRBV28 and TRBJ1-2, with a possible D match to TRBD1 (5 bases). The germline V gene has CDR1 MDHEN and CDR2 SYDVKM. The CDR3 has 17 residues. Trimming pared 7 bases from V and 5 bases from J, leaving 26 bases between. The CDR3 spells CASTAEGQGNRLYGYTF. Written as DNA, the CDR3 is TGTGCCAGCACTGCCGAAGGGCAGGGTAACAGACTATATGGCTACACCTTC.

In this sample, this clonotype turned up a few times. V and J are TRBV6-1 and TRBJ2-1, with 12 bases lining up with TRBD2. Germline V gives CDR1 MNHNS, CDR2 SASEGT. The CDR3 sequence is 15 residues long. The J segment lost 7 bases and the V segment lost 6 bases, leaving 7 bases of the junction unmatched. The CDR3 sequence: CASRQTSGSGNEQFF. CDR3 nucleotide sequence: TGTGCCAGCAGGCAGACTAGCGGGAGCGGAAATGAGCAGTTCTTC.

The sample holds a few counts of this clonotype. V is TRBV10-1 and J is TRBJ2-1; TRBD2 matches at 7 bases. Germline lookup yields CDR1 WNHNN and CDR2 SYGVQD (reference sequence). The CDR3 runs to 15 residues. V was clipped by 5 bases and J by 6 bases; unmatched bases: 10. The CDR3, as DNA: TGCGCCAGCAGTAAAGCGGGACCGCCCTTCAATGAGCAGTTCTTC. This sequence encodes CASSKAGPPFNEQFF.

This clonotype appeared many times. The rearrangement joins TRBV5-1 to TRBJ1-1, with D perhaps matching TRBD1 (5 bases). CDR1 SGHRS and CDR2 YFSETQ come from the germline V gene. This CDR3 region has 14 residues. V lost 2 bases to trimming and J lost 3 bases, with 11 bases between them. The CDR3, as DNA: TGCGCCAGCAGCTTCGAACGAGGGGACACTGAAGCTTTCTTT. As protein: CASSFERGDTEAFF. Complete variable domain (other parts from reference TRBV5-1 and TRBJ1-1): KAGVTQTPRYLIKTRGQQVTLSCSPISGHRSVSWYQQTPGQGLQFLFEYFSETQRNKGNFPGRFSGRQFSNSRSEMNVSTLELGDSALYLCASSFERGDTEAFFGQGTRLTVV.

This clonotype has just a few counts. Here the CDR3 DNA reads TGTGCCTGGAACCAGGGGACTAGCGGGAGAGGATGGGAGACCCAGTACTTC. It yields the protein CAWNQGTSGRGWETQYF. J is TRBJ2-5 and V is TRBV30; 14 nucleotides match TRBD2. This CDR3 has 17 amino acids. The V segment lost 4 bases and the J segment 5 bases; nucleotides outside the gene matches: 12. Germline V gives CDR1 GTSNPN, CDR2 SVGIG (reference sequence).

This clonotype has more than one count but fewer than ten. The chain links TRBV10-2 to TRBJ1-6; 12 positions match TRBD1. Germline CDR1 reads WSHSY; CDR2 reads SAAADI. Germline trimming cut 6 bases from V and 3 bases from J; bases unmatched to any gene: 15. The CDR3 is made up of 20 amino acids. The chain's CDR3 is CASRASGAGQGAGYNSPLHF. The DNA for the CDR3 is TGCGCCAGCAGGGCCTCCGGAGCGGGACAGGGGGCTGGCTATAATTCACCCCTCCACTTT.

J is TRBJ2-2 and V is TRBV11-3; D perhaps matches TRBD1 (6 bases). There are 15 residues in the CDR3. The V and J ends lost 5 bases and 1 base respectively, with 11 bases between them. Germline V lookup: CDR1 SGHNT, CDR2 YENEEA. The CDR3: CASSNRQENTGELFF. CDR3 sequence (DNA): TGTGCCAGCAGCAATAGACAGGAGAACACCGGGGAGCTGTTTTTT.